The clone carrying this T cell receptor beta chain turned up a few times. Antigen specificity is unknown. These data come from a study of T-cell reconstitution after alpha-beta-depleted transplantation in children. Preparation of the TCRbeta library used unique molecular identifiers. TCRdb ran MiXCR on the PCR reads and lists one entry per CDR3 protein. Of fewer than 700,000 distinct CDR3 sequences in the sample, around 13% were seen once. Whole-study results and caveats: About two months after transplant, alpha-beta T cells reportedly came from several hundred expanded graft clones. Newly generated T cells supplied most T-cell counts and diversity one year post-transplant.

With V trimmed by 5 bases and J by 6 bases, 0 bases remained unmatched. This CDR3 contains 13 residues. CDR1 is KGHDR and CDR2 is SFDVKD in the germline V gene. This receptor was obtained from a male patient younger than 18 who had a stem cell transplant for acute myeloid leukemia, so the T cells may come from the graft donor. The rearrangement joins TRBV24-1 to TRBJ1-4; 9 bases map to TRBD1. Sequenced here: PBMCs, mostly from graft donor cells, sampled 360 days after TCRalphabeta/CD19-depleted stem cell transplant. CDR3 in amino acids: CATSGTGDEKLFF. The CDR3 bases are TGTGCCACCAGTGGGACAGGGGATGAAAAACTGTTTTTT.